The sequence of this T cell receptor (beta chain) was determined in a study of cytomegalovirus exposure and HLA in healthy donors. The germline V gene has CDR1 LNHDA and CDR2 SQIVND (reference sequence). V lost 3 bases to trimming and J lost 0 bases; unmatched junction nucleotides: 8. The CDR3 spans 17 residues. Produced via immunoSEQ multiplex PCR; TCRdb's table is partial and in-frame only. The data hold about 120,000 clones, with roughly 95% observed a single time. The clonotype comes from a man younger than 35 in good health and CMV-seronegative. This chain uses TRBV19 with TRBJ2-1; 7 nucleotides match TRBD2. The specimen was PBMCs. This CDR3 is CASSMLGEGSSYNEQFF. In DNA form, the CDR3 reads TGTGCCAGTAGTATGTTGGGGGAGGGGAGCTCCTACAATGAGCAGTTCTTC.